The 16 T cell receptor beta chains below were found in one sample sequenced in a study of blood T cell repertoires in COVID-19 (dated by TCRdb to the early 2020s). Libraries came from the immunoSEQ multiplex PCR assay. TCRdb stores this immuneACCESS table with in-frame sequences only. Part of the clones is absent; in the studies checked, under half of the shortfall reflects unresolved V genes, and no reason is known for the rest. The sample profile shows under 200,000 clones; around nine tenths of them were found once. The top ten clonotypes cover less than 0.85% of the sample. Sequencing used PBMCs or T cells enriched from blood (not recorded which). The receptors come from a woman aged 18-35 years who had recovered from COVID-19.

The chain carries TRBV27 and TRBJ1-2, with a possible D match to TRBD1 (6 bases). Trimming shortened V by 3 bases and J by 8 bases, and 19 bases separated the two germline ends. From germline, CDR1 is MNHEY and CDR2 SMNVEV (reference sequence). CDR3 size: 15 residues. CDR3 coding DNA: TGTGCCAGCAGTTTTGCAGTTGGACTAGGGGGGGGCTACACCTTC. The encoded protein is CASSFAVGLGGGYTF.

CDR3 coding DNA: TGTGCCAGTAAGGACAGGGGGAGTCAGCCCCAGCATTTT. It yields the protein CASKDRGSQPQHF. The rearrangement joins TRBV28 to TRBJ1-5; 10 nucleotides align to TRBD1. The V gene's germline CDR1 is MDHEN and CDR2 SYDVKM. The CDR3 runs 13 residues. V was clipped by 9 bases and J by 6 bases; unmatched bases: 5.

V is TRBV11-2 and J is TRBJ1-2; tentative D call: TRBD1 (5 bases). The germline V gene encodes CDR1 SGHAT and CDR2 FQNNGV. V was clipped by 0 bases and J by 4 bases, with 6 bases between them. The CDR3 consists of 13 residues. CDR3 sequence: CASSLDRAYGYTF. CDR3 coding DNA: TGTGCCAGCAGCTTAGACAGGGCCTATGGCTACACCTTC.

This chain connects TRBV28 to TRBJ1-6; possibly TRBD1 for D (5 bases). This CDR3 comprises 15 residues. Between the trimmed V and J ends, which lost 2 bases and 7 bases, there was a span of 12 bases. CDR1 is MDHEN, CDR2 SYDVKM, per germline. The CDR3 loop reads CASSLRQGWNSPLHF. CDR3 nucleotide sequence: TGTGCCAGCAGTTTAAGGCAGGGCTGGAATTCACCCCTCCACTTT.

In its sample, this clone was seen once. The CDR3 DNA reads TGTGCCAGCAGCTTAACGAGGGACTACGAGCAGTACTTC. Amino acids: CASSLTRDYEQYF. The genes are TRBV7-9 and TRBJ2-7, with D possibly being TRBD2 (5 bases). CDR1 and CDR2 from the germline V gene are SEHNR and FQNEAQ (reference sequence). V was trimmed by 2 bases and J by 3 bases, leaving 8 bases between them. This CDR3 comprises 13 residues.

The chain combines TRBV2 with TRBJ1-4; TRBD1 is a possible D gene (6 bases). The CDR3 covers 14 residues. Trimming took off 4 bases at V and 6 bases at J, with 12 bases between the two ends. The V gene's germline CDR1 is SNHLY and CDR2 FYNNEI. The CDR3 bases are TGTGCCAGCAGTGGACAGGCCTCTGATGAAAAACTGTTTTTT. It yields the protein CASSGQASDEKLFF.

In its sample, this clone was seen once. This rearrangement joins TRBV11-3 to TRBJ2-3; TRBD1 aligns across 7 bases. V shed 5 bases and J 5 bases; nucleotides not matched to a gene: 7. CDR1 is SGHNT and CDR2 is YENEEA in the germline V gene. The CDR3 runs to 14 residues. CDR3 in amino acids: CASSPGTVQDTQYF. For the CDR3, the DNA is TGTGCCAGCAGCCCAGGGACAGTACAAGATACGCAGTATTTT.

The chain carries TRBV28 and TRBJ1-1, with D possibly matching TRBD1 (6 bases). With 5 bases removed from V and 3 bases from J, the gap between germline ends came to 13 bases. The CDR3 loop spans 14 amino acids. CDR1 and CDR2 from the germline V gene are MDHEN and SYDVKM. CDR3 in amino acids: CASSSEGGYTEAFF. CDR3 nucleotide sequence: TGTGCCAGCAGTAGCGAAGGGGGATACACTGAAGCTTTCTTT.

This sequence joins TRBV5-1 and TRBJ2-2; no firm D call. The CDR3 is 13 amino acids. Per germline, CDR1 SGHRS and CDR2 YFSETQ. With 4 bases removed from V and 6 bases from J, the gap between germline ends came to 10 bases. The CDR3 loop reads CASSPLAAGELFF. The CDR3, as DNA: TGCGCCAGCAGCCCCTTGGCGGCCGGGGAGCTGTTTTTT.

This chain joins TRBV15 and TRBJ2-7; 8 nucleotides align to TRBD2. This CDR3 comprises 17 residues. The V segment lost 0 bases and the J segment 4 bases; nucleotides outside the gene matches: 11. Germline V gives CDR1 LNHNV, CDR2 YYDKDF (reference sequence). The CDR3 protein is CATSRDLRVAGNYEQYF. Written as DNA, the CDR3 is TGTGCCACCAGCAGAGATCTTAGGGTAGCGGGAAATTACGAGCAGTACTTC.

Only one count was recorded for this clone. This chain uses TRBV7-4 with TRBJ2-7; 11 nucleotides match TRBD1. Germline assignment: CDR1 SGHVT and CDR2 SQSDAQ. The CDR3 spans 15 residues. The junction had 6 bases not matched to a gene; V was cut back by 5 bases and J by 3 bases. For the CDR3, the DNA is TGTGCCAGCAGCCTAATCGGGACAGGGGGCTACGAGCAGTACTTC. It is translated as CASSLIGTGGYEQYF.

The gene calls are TRBV27 and TRBJ2-7; weak D call: TRBD1 (5 bases). From germline, CDR1 is MNHEY and CDR2 SMNVEV (reference sequence). The CDR3 is made up of 16 amino acids. Deletions cut 2 bases from V and 6 bases from J, with 20 bases between. This chain's CDR3 is CASSLIGFAGPGEQYF. DNA of the CDR3: TGTGCCAGCAGTTTAATCGGATTTGCAGGGCCGGGCGAGCAGTACTTC.

The chain combines TRBV19 with TRBJ1-5, with D possibly being TRBD1 (6 bases). V lost 5 bases and J 4 bases, leaving 12 bases between the germline ends. The CDR3 is made up of 14 amino acids. Germline V lookup: CDR1 LNHDA, CDR2 SQIVND (reference sequence). Here the CDR3 reads CASSYRAGNQPQHF. The CDR3 coding sequence is TGTGCCAGTAGTTACAGGGCTGGGAATCAGCCCCAGCATTTT.

The chain joins TRBV5-5 to TRBJ2-1; D is perhaps TRBD1 (5 bases). CDR1 is SGHKS and CDR2 is YYEKEE in the germline V gene (reference sequence). The CDR3 is 14 amino acids. V dropped 4 bases and J dropped 9 bases, with 17 bases sitting between them. CDR3 region: CASSPSAGLSEQFF. In nucleotides, the CDR3 is TGTGCCAGCAGCCCCTCAGCAGGGCTGAGTGAGCAGTTCTTC.

The chain couples TRBV14 to TRBJ1-3; TRBD1 matches 7 bases. The CDR3 has 16 amino acids. In germline, CDR1 is SGHDN, CDR2 FVKESK. Trimming removed 2 bases from V and 0 bases from J; junction bases left unmatched: 4. In DNA form, the CDR3 reads TGTGCCAGCAGCCAAAGGGGACAGCCCTCTGGAAACACCATATATTTT. It is translated as CASSQRGQPSGNTIYF.

This clone has only one observation. This chain joins TRBV19 and TRBJ2-4; 11 bases are a match to TRBD2. Germline CDR1 and CDR2: LNHDA and SQIVND (reference sequence). With V trimmed by 8 bases and J by 0 bases, 3 bases remained unmatched. This CDR3 comprises 15 residues. The CDR3 DNA sequence: TGTGCCAGTGCGGGACTAGCGGTAGCCAAAAACATTCAGTACTTC. Protein product: CASAGLAVAKNIQYF.